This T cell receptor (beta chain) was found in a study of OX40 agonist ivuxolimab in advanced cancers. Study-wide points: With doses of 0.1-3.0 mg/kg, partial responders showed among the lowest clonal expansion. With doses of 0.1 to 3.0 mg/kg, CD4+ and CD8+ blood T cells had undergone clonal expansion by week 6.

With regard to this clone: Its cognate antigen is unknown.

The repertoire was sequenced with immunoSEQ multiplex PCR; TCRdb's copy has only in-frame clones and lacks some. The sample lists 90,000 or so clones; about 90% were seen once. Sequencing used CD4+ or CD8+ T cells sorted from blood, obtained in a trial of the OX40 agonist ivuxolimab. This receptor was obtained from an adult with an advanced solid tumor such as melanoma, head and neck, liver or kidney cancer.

For the CDR3, the DNA is TGTGCCAGCAGTTACGGGGAGGGGGCAGGAAATCAGCCCCAGCATTTT. It translates to CASSYGEGAGNQPQHF. The chain recombines TRBV6-6 with TRBJ1-5, with 7 nucleotides matching TRBD1. The CDR3 is made up of 16 amino acids. Trimming cost V 2 bases and J 4 bases; bases outside gene matches: 8. The germline CDR1 and CDR2 sequences are MNHNY and SVGAGI (reference sequence).